These T cell receptor beta chains were read from a single sample in a study of T-cell reconstitution after alpha-beta-depleted transplantation in children. TCRdb recomputed calls from the PCR reads with MiXCR, one row per CDR3 protein. The sample holds approximately 430,000 distinct CDR3 sequences, about a sixth seen once. Sample: PBMCs, mostly from graft donor cells, taken 360 days after TCRalphabeta/CD19-depleted stem cell transplant. Every receptor here comes from a boy less than two years old who had a stem cell transplant for Wiskott-Aldrich syndrome, so the T cells may come from the graft donor. Each CDR3 is given with its conserved first and last residue. Fields, in order: CDR3 protein, CDR3 DNA, D gene, J gene, V gene, clone size. The D gene is left open where the match is weak. Clone size appears in some rows only: once, few, many, or a class for an expanded clone.

CDR3aa: CSARGEGLDTQYF; CDR3nt: TGCAGTGCTAGAGGTGAGGGCCTAGATACGCAGTATTTT; d_gene: NA; j_gene: TRBJ2-3; v_gene: TRBV20-1; abundance: few
CDR3aa: CASSQRTRQAPRVF; CDR3nt: TGTGCCAGCAGTCAACGAACTCGACAGGCCCCTCGGGTCTTC; d_gene: NA; j_gene: TRBJ2-1; v_gene: TRBV3-1; abundance: few
CDR3aa: CASSFPRTSGRARNNEQFF; CDR3nt: TGTGCCAGCAGTTTCCCGCGGACTAGCGGGAGGGCCCGTAACAATGAGCAGTTCTTC; d_gene: TRBD2; j_gene: TRBJ2-1; v_gene: TRBV27; abundance: NA
CDR3aa: CASSYHRWRNTEAFF; CDR3nt: TGTGCCAGCAGTTACCACAGGTGGAGAAACACTGAAGCTTTCTTT; d_gene: NA; j_gene: TRBJ1-1; v_gene: TRBV6-5; abundance: few
CDR3aa: CASSLGGITDTQYF; CDR3nt: TGTGCCAGCAGCTTGGGCGGTATCACAGATACGCAGTATTTT; d_gene: NA; j_gene: TRBJ2-3; v_gene: TRBV7-2; abundance: many
CDR3aa: CASRISGTGGKLFF; CDR3nt: TGTGCCAGCAGGATTTCCGGGACAGGGGGAAAACTGTTTTTT; d_gene: TRBD1; j_gene: TRBJ1-4; v_gene: TRBV14; abundance: NA
CDR3aa: CASSPYSVQIYEQYF; CDR3nt: TGTGCCAGCAGTCCCTACAGTGTTCAGATCTACGAGCAGTACTTC; d_gene: NA; j_gene: TRBJ2-7; v_gene: TRBV7-2; abundance: few
CDR3aa: CASRPESQGYGFF; CDR3nt: TGCGCCAGCAGACCTGAAAGTCAAGGGTACGGTTTCTTT; d_gene: NA; j_gene: TRBJ1-1; v_gene: TRBV5-1; abundance: NA
CDR3aa: CATEDRGTYNEQFF; CDR3nt: TGTGCCACCGAAGACAGGGGGACTTACAATGAGCAGTTCTTC; d_gene: TRBD1; j_gene: TRBJ2-1; v_gene: TRBV24-1; abundance: NA
CDR3aa: CSARGSRTSWNNEQFF; CDR3nt: TGCAGTGCTAGAGGATCGCGGACTAGTTGGAACAATGAGCAGTTCTTC; d_gene: TRBD2; j_gene: TRBJ2-1; v_gene: TRBV20-1; abundance: NA
CDR3aa: CASSQSRAYEQYF; CDR3nt: TGTGCCAGCAGCCAATCAAGGGCCTACGAGCAGTACTTC; d_gene: NA; j_gene: TRBJ2-7; v_gene: TRBV14; abundance: many
CDR3aa: CSASDLLRSNEKLFF; CDR3nt: TGCAGTGCTAGTGATCTTCTGAGGAGTAATGAAAAACTGTTTTTT; d_gene: NA; j_gene: TRBJ1-4; v_gene: TRBV20-1; abundance: NA
CDR3aa: CASSSSGTSVYTQYF; CDR3nt: TGTGCCAGCAGCTCCTCCGGGACTAGCGTTTATACGCAGTATTTT; d_gene: TRBD2; j_gene: TRBJ2-3; v_gene: TRBV7-2; abundance: NA
CDR3aa: CSARLGGTGKYEQYF; CDR3nt: TGCAGTGCTAGACTGGGCGGGACAGGGAAGTACGAGCAGTACTTC; d_gene: TRBD1; j_gene: TRBJ2-7; v_gene: TRBV20-1; abundance: many
CDR3aa: CSVTTSGTTDTQYF; CDR3nt: TGCAGCGTGACCACTAGCGGGACTACAGATACGCAGTATTTT; d_gene: TRBD2; j_gene: TRBJ2-3; v_gene: TRBV29-1; abundance: few
CDR3aa: CASSSPDLRGSPLHF; CDR3nt: TGTGCCAGCAGTTCCCCTGACCTGAGGGGATCACCCCTCCACTTT; d_gene: NA; j_gene: TRBJ1-6; v_gene: TRBV6-5; abundance: few
CDR3aa: CASSQARQRGTDTQYF; CDR3nt: TGCGCCAGCAGCCAAGCCAGGCAAAGGGGCACAGATACGCAGTATTTT; d_gene: NA; j_gene: TRBJ2-3; v_gene: TRBV4-3; abundance: NA
CDR3aa: CASARLAGGSYNEQFF; CDR3nt: TGTGCCAGCGCCCGACTGGCAGGGGGCTCCTACAATGAGCAGTTCTTC; d_gene: TRBD1; j_gene: TRBJ2-1; v_gene: TRBV18; abundance: NA
CDR3aa: CSVCALVGGPDYEQYF; CDR3nt: TGCAGCGTTTGTGCCCTAGTGGGCGGACCCGACTACGAGCAGTACTTC; d_gene: NA; j_gene: TRBJ2-7; v_gene: TRBV29-1; abundance: many
CDR3aa: CSAGRGNTEAFF; CDR3nt: TGCAGCGCCGGACGAGGGAACACTGAAGCTTTCTTT; d_gene: NA; j_gene: TRBJ1-1; v_gene: TRBV29-1; abundance: few
CDR3aa: CASLTSVRANEQFF; CDR3nt: TGTGCCAGCTTGACTAGCGTAAGGGCGAATGAGCAGTTCTTC; d_gene: TRBD2; j_gene: TRBJ2-1; v_gene: TRBV12-3/TRBV12-4; abundance: few
CDR3aa: CATSDSLEGSYEQYF; CDR3nt: TGTGCCACCAGTGACTCCCTTGAGGGATCCTACGAGCAGTACTTC; d_gene: NA; j_gene: TRBJ2-7; v_gene: TRBV24-1; abundance: few
CDR3aa: CASSQTGGSGANVLTF; CDR3nt: TGCGCCAGCAGCCAAACAGGGGGCTCTGGGGCCAACGTCCTGACTTTC; d_gene: TRBD1; j_gene: TRBJ2-6; v_gene: TRBV4-3; abundance: few
CDR3aa: CASSFAWTGNDGTEAFF; CDR3nt: TGTGCCAGCAGCTTCGCTTGGACAGGGAACGATGGCACTGAAGCTTTCTTT; d_gene: TRBD1; j_gene: TRBJ1-1; v_gene: TRBV7-8; abundance: few
CDR3aa: CASSVGAGEETQYF; CDR3nt: TGTGCCAGCAGCGTAGGGGCAGGGGAAGAGACCCAGTACTTC; d_gene: NA; j_gene: TRBJ2-5; v_gene: TRBV9; abundance: few
CDR3aa: CASSFLRTRVHEAFF; CDR3nt: TGTGCCAGCAGCTTCCTGAGGACCAGGGTTCATGAAGCTTTCTTT; d_gene: NA; j_gene: TRBJ1-1; v_gene: TRBV7-9; abundance: few